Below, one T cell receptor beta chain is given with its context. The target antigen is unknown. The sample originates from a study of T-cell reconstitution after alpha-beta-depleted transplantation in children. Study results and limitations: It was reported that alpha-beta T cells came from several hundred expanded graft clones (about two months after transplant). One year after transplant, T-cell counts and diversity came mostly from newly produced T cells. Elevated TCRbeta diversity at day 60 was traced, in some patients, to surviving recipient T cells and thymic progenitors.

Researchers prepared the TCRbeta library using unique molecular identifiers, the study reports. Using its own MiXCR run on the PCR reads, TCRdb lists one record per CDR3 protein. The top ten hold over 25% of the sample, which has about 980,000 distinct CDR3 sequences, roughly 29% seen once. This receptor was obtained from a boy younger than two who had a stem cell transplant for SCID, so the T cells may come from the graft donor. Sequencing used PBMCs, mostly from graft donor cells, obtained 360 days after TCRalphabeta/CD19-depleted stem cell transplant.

The CDR3 reads CAISESTRGQETQYF. The CDR3 coding sequence is TGTGCCATCAGTGAGTCGACACGGGGGCAAGAGACCCAGTACTTC. The V gene is TRBV10-3, the J gene TRBJ2-5; maybe TRBD2 (6 bases). This CDR3 is built from 15 residues. Germline V gene lookup returns CDR1 ENHRY and CDR2 SYGVKD. The V end was cut by 0 bases, the J end by 2 bases, with 10 bases between.